This entry describes one T cell receptor beta chain. Its antigen is not yet known. No much larger clone exists at a distance of one base, and base qualities are not known. The CDR3 regions of human TCRbeta chains were analyzed by immunosequencing. Processing in the source paper ran as follows. TCRs in the repertoires were compared against a reference library of SARS-CoV-2-specific TCRs that had been generated with the MIRA antigen-specificity platform. Breadth was defined as the fraction of unique TCRs that were SARS-CoV-2-associated, and depth was defined as the fraction of total T cells that were SARS-CoV-2-associated. Using the MIRA data, each spike-specific TCR was assigned both to the spike region to which the TCR was reactive and to a CD4 or CD8 class. Log10-transformed breadth and depth values were compared by one-way ANOVA with Sidak's multiple comparisons tests. TCRdb carries this immuneACCESS record with in-frame sequences only. Its versions omit some clonotypes, under half of them owing to an unresolved V gene in the studies checked, with the rest unexplained. That table gives V, J and clone size, and the DNA gave D and trimming. This sample has 73,000 or so clones in its table, and about three quarters of those were observed once. 45% to 50% of the sample is in the top ten clones.

The data were obtained in a study of T cell responses to AZD1222 COVID-19 vaccine (dated by TCRdb to the early 2020s). Regarding the study in general: TCR sequencing was performed for about 240 trial participants, of whom around 200 were given two doses of AZD1222 and about 25 were given two doses of MenACWY control vaccine. Trial participants were enrolled by age into 18-55, 56-69 and 70-plus year subgroups, with about 150, 27 and 61 TCR-sequenced participants respectively. Overall study results and their limits: Participants were mostly white British, with more females than males. The authors suggested clonal diversity may have been underestimated. After two AZD1222 doses, both the breadth and the depth of spike-specific TCRs were significantly higher than at day 0 and than in MenACWY recipients. Vaccine-associated CD4 TCRs spanned the whole spike protein, with dominant responses in regions 160-218 and 743-854. Reportedly, almost half of the unique spike-specific TCRs recognized epitopes lying outside the regions that are mutated in the B.1.351 and B.1.1.7 variants. No day 14 peak-response samples were available, so repertoires were characterized only after the peak T cell response. Conclusions about previously exposed vaccinees were limited because only a handful of AZD1222 recipients were SARS-CoV-2 seropositive at baseline. The 56-69-year group was small, and its depth increase did not reach significance, likely because of low power.

Deletion took 3 bases off V and 6 bases off J, with a span of 10 bases between the germline ends. The CDR3 holds 13 amino acids from the cysteine to the phenylalanine. CDR3 DNA is the only sequence kept; it has 39 bases, read in frame from the first base. As encoded in the germline V gene, CDR1 is SGHTA while CDR2 is FQGNSA. Reading the label with the study, this specimen's time point is: about 28 days (+/-7) after the second vaccine dose. AZD1222 recipients whose second dose came at about 4 weeks and those whose second dose came at about 12 weeks were combined into one group, since spike-specific TCR depth and breadth did not differ between the two schedules. Vaccinee samples came from UK trials COV001 and COV002, including a single-blind randomized controlled phase 2/3 trial of AZD1222 (ChAdOx1 nCoV-19) in healthy adults. Trial participant PBMC samples were collected at day 0 and day 28 after the second dose for TCRbeta chain sequencing.

This clonotype was sampled from an adult who received the AZD1222 COVID-19 vaccine. This material consisted of peripheral blood, taken 28 days after the second AZD1222 dose. In this chain, TRBV7-2 is recombined with TRBJ2-3; confidence is insufficient to name the D gene. This receptor carries the CDR3 CASSFLFGDTQYF. The DNA sequence is TGTGCCAGCAGCTTCCTCTTTGGGGATACGCAGTATTTT.